This T cell receptor (beta chain) was observed in a study of T cell responses to AZD1222 COVID-19 vaccine. Libraries were prepared by immunoSEQ multiplex PCR; TCRdb keeps only in-frame clonotypes and omits some of them. The sample yields 89,000 or so clones, more than 70% seen once. Notes on the study in general: Rises in breadth and depth of Spike-specific TCRs came after two AZD1222 doses. Baseline seropositives among AZD1222 recipients totaled only 6 or 7. The donors showed a predominance of white British ancestry and of females, with possible underestimation of clonal diversity. CD4 TCRs associated with vaccination spanned spike, dominating at 160-218 and 743-854.

V lost 1 base and J 6 bases, leaving 13 bases between the germline ends. CDR1 SGHTS and CDR2 YDEGEE come from the germline V gene. The CDR3 spans 15 residues. As to this clone: What it binds is unknown.

V usage is TRBV5-8 and J usage is TRBJ2-2; D gene uncertain. This sample comprised peripheral blood, obtained 28 days after the second AZD1222 dose. This sequence originates from an adult who received the AZD1222 COVID-19 vaccine. The CDR3: CASSLIRVVAGELFF. The CDR3 DNA is TGTGCCAGCAGCTTGATTAGGGTAGTGGCCGGGGAGCTGTTTTTT.